A single sample is the source of the 26 T cell receptor beta chains below, sequenced in a study of T cells in Graves' hyperthyroidism and ophthalmopathy (dated by TCRdb to the late 2010s). The method was multiplex PCR. The sequencer was an Illumina HiSeq 2000. TCR beta CDR3 regions were amplified from RNA transcripts. A first-round RT-PCR of the TCR CDR3 used the HTBI primer set with the Qiagen OneStep RT-PCR kit. The public reads were quality trimmed at Q25 with fastp and then assembled into clones with MiXCR by TCRdb, keeping productive beta chains. Rows matching on CDR3 protein sequence are summarized as one entry with the most common DNA and genes. For this sample the table gives roughly 840,000 distinct CDR3 sequences, of which around 38% were detected only once. The ten largest account for approximately 8.7% of the sample. Sequencing used blood. All receptors derive from a man between 18 and 35 years old with Graves' hyperthyroidism.

In this sample, this clonotype turned up many times. The rearrangement uses TRBV25-1 and TRBJ1-2; D perhaps matches TRBD1 (6 bases). This CDR3 is 12 amino acids long. CDR1 is MGHDK and CDR2 is SYGVNS in the germline V gene. V was pared by 6 bases and J by 4 bases, with 9 bases between. DNA for the CDR3: TGTGCCAGCAGACGGGACACCTATGGCTACACCTTC. Translating gives CASRRDTYGYTF.

This clonotype was recorded a few times. J is TRBJ2-3 and V is TRBV25-1; D could derive from TRBD1 or TRBD2 (6 bases each). With 6 bases removed from V and 4 bases from J, the gap between germline ends came to 14 bases. CDR3 length equals 14 residues. Germline V gene data show CDR1 as MGHDK and CDR2 as SYGVNS. CDR3 coding DNA: TGTGCCAGCAGCTTTTCCGGGGGCGCAGATACGCAGTATTTT. This codes for CASSFSGGADTQYF.

This clonotype was detected a few times. V usage is TRBV5-5 and J usage is TRBJ2-2; D is undetermined. V was shortened by 2 bases and J by 1 base, with 6 bases between the two germline ends. Germline V gives CDR1 SGHKS, CDR2 YYEKEE (reference sequence). The CDR3 has 14 amino acids. As DNA, the CDR3 is TGTGCCAGCAGCTTTACGGTGAACACCGGGGAGCTGTTTTTT. This codes for CASSFTVNTGELFF.

This clonotype came up once. The chain joins TRBV25-1 to TRBJ1-6, with D perhaps matching TRBD1 (6 bases). V dropped 5 bases and J dropped 9 bases, with 17 bases sitting between them. The germline CDR1 and CDR2 sequences are MGHDK and SYGVNS. This CDR3 is 15 amino acids long. Here the CDR3 reads CASSSTPEGGSPLHF. DNA for the CDR3: TGTGCCAGCAGTTCCACTCCCGAGGGGGGTTCACCCCTCCACTTT. The full variable domain, with the rest looked up from reference TRBV25-1 and TRBJ1-6, is EADIYQTPRYLVIGTGKKITLECSQTMGHDKMYWYQQDPGMELHLIHYSYGVNSTEKGDLSSESTVSRIRTEHFPLTLESARPSHTSQYLCASSSTPEGGSPLHFGNGTRLTVT.

Notes on this clonotype: It may be a read error: a sequence one base away is much more abundant. This sequence joins TRBV2 and TRBJ1-5; 8 bases align to TRBD1. Germline V gene sequence: CDR1 SNHLY, CDR2 FYNNEI. The CDR3 covers 14 residues. In nucleotides, the CDR3 is TGTGCCACCAGTCCTGGACAGGGCGCCGAGCCCCAGCATTTT. It yields the protein CATSPGQGAEPQHF.

This clonotype was seen repeatedly, ten times or more. This chain joins TRBV7-9 and TRBJ2-7; 7 bases are shared with TRBD1. V lost 4 bases, J lost 2 bases, and 5 bases stayed unmatched. CDR3 size: 14 residues. Germline loops: CDR1 SEHNR, CDR2 FQNEAQ (reference sequence). The CDR3, as DNA: TGTGCCAGCAGCTCCAGGACAGGAGCCTACGAGCAGTACTTC. Amino acids: CASSSRTGAYEQYF.

Concerning this clonotype itself: A much larger clonotype is one base distant, so this may be a read error. J is TRBJ2-2 and V is TRBV15; 7 bases fit TRBD1. With 2 bases clipped from V and 10 bases from J, the junction kept 13 bases outside the gene matches. Germline V gene sequence: CDR1 LNHNV, CDR2 YYDKDF (reference sequence). The CDR3 length is 16 residues. The CDR3 reads CATSRTTGSSGEELFF. DNA for the CDR3: TGTGCCACCAGCAGAACGACAGGGTCTAGTGGCGAGGAGCTGTTTTTT.

This clonotype was picked up many times. The V gene is TRBV29-1, the J gene TRBJ1-2; the D gene is possibly TRBD1 (5 bases). The CDR3 loop spans 12 amino acids. Germline V gives CDR1 SQVTM, CDR2 ANQGSEA. V lost 4 bases and J 4 bases, leaving 10 bases between the germline ends. CDR3 in amino acids: CSVATDFYGYTF. CDR3 nucleotides: TGCAGCGTTGCGACAGACTTCTATGGCTACACCTTC.

At least ten counts were recorded for this clonotype. The chain couples TRBV7-3 to TRBJ1-1, with a tentative D call TRBD1 (5 bases). Trimming shortened V by 1 base and J by 0 bases, and 9 bases separated the two germline ends. Per the germline V gene, CDR1 is SGHTA and CDR2 is FQGTGA. The CDR3 extends over 15 amino acids. CDR3 residues: CASSLRGGVNTEAFF. The DNA of the CDR3 is TGTGCCAGCAGCTTAAGGGGAGGGGTGAACACTGAAGCTTTCTTT.

The table lists this clonotype with a few counts. The gene calls are TRBV7-3 and TRBJ1-1; D uncertain. The germline V gene encodes CDR1 SGHTA and CDR2 FQGTGA. The CDR3 runs to 13 residues. V shed 4 bases and J shed 4 bases, with 10 bases lying between them. This chain's CDR3 is CASSSYDTTEAFF. The CDR3 DNA sequence: TGTGCCAGCAGCTCATATGACACCACTGAAGCTTTCTTT.

This clonotype was counted many times. The chain joins TRBV6-1 to TRBJ2-2; D is possibly TRBD1 (5 bases). The V end lost 1 base, the J end lost 6 bases, and 12 bases lay between the germline ends. This CDR3 comprises 15 residues. CDR1 is MNHNS and CDR2 is SASEGT in the germline V gene. The CDR3 spells CASSEVSGSAGELFF. CDR3 DNA: TGTGCCAGCAGTGAAGTATCAGGGTCGGCCGGGGAGCTGTTTTTT.

This clonotype was seen many times. The chain carries TRBV11-2 and TRBJ2-6; D perhaps matches TRBD1 (5 bases). The CDR3 totals 16 residues. Germline assignment: CDR1 SGHAT and CDR2 FQNNGV. V lost 3 bases, J lost 4 bases, and 13 bases lay in between. Here the CDR3 reads CASSLTQVAGANVLTF. The CDR3 region has the DNA TGTGCCAGCAGCTTGACACAGGTTGCCGGGGCCAACGTCCTGACTTTC.

To note about this clonotype: At one boundary the junction diverges from the germline segment, which might be a read error. CDR3 region: CASSSWEVTEAFF. CDR3 coding DNA: TGTGCTAGCAGCAGTTGGGAGGTAACTGAAGCTTTCTTT. The gene calls are TRBV7-7 and TRBJ1-1, with D uncertain. Germline loops: CDR1 SSHAT, CDR2 FNYEAQ (reference sequence). This CDR3 has 13 residues.

The V gene is TRBV12-3 or TRBV12-4, the J gene TRBJ2-7; weak D call: TRBD2 (6 bases). V was shortened by 7 bases and J by 5 bases, with 15 bases between the two germline ends. The CDR3 length is 13 residues. This CDR3 is CASTSLATNEQYF. In nucleotides, the CDR3 is TGTGCCAGCACCTCACTAGCCACCAACGAGCAGTACTTC.

V gene TRBV7-9 combines with J gene TRBJ1-4; D call uncertain. The CDR3 covers 15 residues. With 1 base removed from V and 1 base from J, the gap between germline ends came to 7 bases. The germline V gene has CDR1 SEHNR and CDR2 FQNEAQ (reference sequence). CDR3 protein: CASSLVGRTNEKLFF. DNA for the CDR3: TGTGCCAGCAGCTTAGTAGGCAGAACTAATGAAAAACTGTTTTTT.

J is TRBJ2-5 and V is TRBV9, with D possibly matching TRBD2 (6 bases). Between the trimmed V and J ends, which lost 0 bases and 2 bases, there was a span of 14 bases. CDR1 and CDR2 (germline): SGDLS, YYNGEE. The CDR3 runs to 16 residues. The CDR3, as DNA: TGTGCCAGCAGCGTAGCATCGGGTAGCGGACAAGAGACCCAGTACTTC. Amino acid sequence: CASSVASGSGQETQYF.

This clonotype showed up just a few times. This chain connects TRBV2 to TRBJ2-5; TRBD2 aligns across 14 bases. The CDR3 sequence is 16 residues long. CDR1 and CDR2 (germline): SNHLY, FYNNEI. The J segment lost 4 bases and the V segment lost 4 bases, leaving 5 bases of the junction unmatched. In DNA, the CDR3 is TGTGCCAGCAGTGGCTCGACTAGCGGGGGGGGAGAGACCCAGTACTTC. Protein: CASSGSTSGGGETQYF.

V gene TRBV10-3 combines with J gene TRBJ1-5; a weak D match, TRBD1 (6 bases). Germline CDR1 is ENHRY and CDR2 is SYGVKD. The CDR3 has 13 residues. V lost 8 bases to trimming and J lost 11 bases, with 19 bases between them. The CDR3 nucleotides read TGTGCCATCGCTCAGGGGCGCCAGGAGACCCAGCATTTT. Translated, it gives CAIAQGRQETQHF.

This clonotype was observed many times. The CDR3 nucleotides are TGTGCCAGCAGCTTATACGGAGGTTCCTACGAGCAGTACTTC. It yields the protein CASSLYGGSYEQYF. The V call is TRBV7-8, the J call TRBJ2-7, with TRBD2 as a possible D gene (5 bases). CDR3 length equals 14 residues. Germline CDR1 and CDR2: SGHVS and FQNEAQ. V shed 2 bases and J shed 1 base, with 9 bases lying between them.

At least ten counts were recorded for this clonotype. The chain links TRBV9 to TRBJ1-1; D perhaps matches TRBD1 (5 bases). Germline assignment: CDR1 SGDLS and CDR2 YYNGEE. The CDR3 length is 15 residues. The V end lost 3 bases, the J end lost 6 bases, and 18 bases lay between the germline ends. The CDR3 reads CASSAIDGAGAEAFF. The CDR3 DNA sequence: TGTGCCAGCAGCGCGATCGACGGGGCTGGGGCTGAAGCTTTCTTT.

The chain is built from TRBV5-1 and TRBJ1-1, with D perhaps matching TRBD1 (6 bases). In germline, CDR1 is SGHRS, CDR2 YFSETQ. CDR3 length equals 14 residues. V lost 4 bases, J lost 7 bases, and 17 bases lay in between. CDR3 sequence reads: CASSVGTGQDEAFF. CDR3 bases: TGCGCCAGCAGCGTTGGAACAGGGCAAGATGAAGCTTTCTTT.

The V gene is TRBV9, the J gene TRBJ2-7, with 7 bases lining up with TRBD1. Germline V lookup: CDR1 SGDLS, CDR2 YYNGEE. V was clipped by 0 bases and J by 3 bases; unmatched bases: 6. The CDR3 is made up of 15 amino acids. CDR3 sequence reads: CASSVETGTVYEQYF. As DNA, the CDR3 is TGTGCCAGCAGCGTAGAAACGGGGACAGTCTACGAGCAGTACTTC. Full variable domain (missing parts from reference TRBV9 and TRBJ2-7): DSGVTQTPKHLITATGQRVTLRCSPRSGDLSVYWYQQSLDQGLQFLIQYYNGEERAKGNILERFSAQQFPDLHSELNLSSLELGDSALYFCASSVETGTVYEQYFGPGTRLTVT.

This clonotype showed up just a few times. This chain joins TRBV7-2 and TRBJ2-7; D not certain. The CDR3 has 14 residues. Germline V gives CDR1 SGHTA, CDR2 FQGNSA. Trimming cost V 2 bases and J 2 bases, with 10 bases left between them. The CDR3 DNA follows: TGTGCCAGCAGCTTAAGACGGGCGGCCTACGAGCAGTACTTC. As protein: CASSLRRAAYEQYF.

This chain uses TRBV5-5 with TRBJ2-5, with D tentatively TRBD2 (6 bases). Germline lookup yields CDR1 SGHKS and CDR2 YYEKEE (reference sequence). V gave up 1 base and J gave up 2 bases, with 12 bases separating them. The CDR3 runs 15 residues. Here the CDR3 reads CASSLYGGLQETQYF. Here the CDR3 DNA reads TGTGCCAGCAGCTTGTACGGGGGATTACAAGAGACCCAGTACTTC.

This clonotype was counted many times. The chain recombines TRBV19 with TRBJ1-5; D gene ambiguous. Trimming shortened V by 4 bases and J by 3 bases, and 10 bases separated the two germline ends. This CDR3 has 14 amino acids. Germline V CDR1 and CDR2: LNHDA, SQIVND (reference sequence). In nucleotides, the CDR3 is TGTGCCAGTAGTAGGCCCGGGTACAATCAGCCCCAGCATTTT. It specifies CASSRPGYNQPQHF.

This clonotype was picked up many times. This rearrangement joins TRBV20-1 to TRBJ2-7; D unresolved. Looked up from germline, CDR1 is DFQATT and CDR2 is SNEGSKA (reference sequence). This CDR3 region has 14 residues. The germline V and J ends were trimmed by 2 bases and 1 base, with 12 bases remaining between them. The CDR3, as DNA: TGCAGTGCTAGACCAGTCTCCGATTCCTACGAGCAGTACTTC. It specifies CSARPVSDSYEQYF.